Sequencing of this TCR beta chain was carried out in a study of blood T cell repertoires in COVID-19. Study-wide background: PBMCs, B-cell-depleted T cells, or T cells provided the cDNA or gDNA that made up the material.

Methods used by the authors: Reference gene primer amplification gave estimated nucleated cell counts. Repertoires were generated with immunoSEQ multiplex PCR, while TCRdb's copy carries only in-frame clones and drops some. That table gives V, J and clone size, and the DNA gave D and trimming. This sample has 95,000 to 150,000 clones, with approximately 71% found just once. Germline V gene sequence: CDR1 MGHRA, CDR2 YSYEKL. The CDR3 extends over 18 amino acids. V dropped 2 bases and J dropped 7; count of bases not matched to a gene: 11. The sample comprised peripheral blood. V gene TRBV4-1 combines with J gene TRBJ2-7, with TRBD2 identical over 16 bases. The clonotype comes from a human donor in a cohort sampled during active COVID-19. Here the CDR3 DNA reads TGCGCCAGCAGCCAAACGCCCGGCGGGACTAGCGGGAGGGGTGAGCAGTACTTC. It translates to CASSQTPGGTSGRGEQYF.